One and the same sample provided the 13 T cell receptor beta chains below, sequenced in a study of cytomegalovirus exposure and HLA in healthy donors. Vbeta (60) and Jbeta (13) primers were used in the PCR. Method: immunoSEQ multiplex PCR; TCRdb's copy keeps in-frame clones and lacks some. The sample has 150,000 to 200,000 clones; just under 80% are singletons. The sample comprised PBMCs. These receptors originate from a young man in good health and CMV-seropositive.

This clone showed up just a few times. V usage is TRBV20-1 and J usage is TRBJ2-1; D is possibly TRBD2 (6 bases). V dropped 4 bases and J dropped 10 bases, with 8 bases sitting between them. The CDR3 is 10 amino acids. CDR1 and CDR2 from the germline V gene are DFQATT and SNEGSKA (reference sequence). Here the CDR3 reads CSATGVEQFF. CDR3 sequence (DNA): TGCAGTGCTACGGGAGTAGAGCAGTTCTTC.

This clone appeared once. V gene TRBV6-1 combines with J gene TRBJ1-1; no clear D gene. Trimming took 1 base from V and 4 from J, leaving 7 bases between them. CDR1 and CDR2 (germline): MNHNS, SASEGT. The CDR3 runs 13 residues. CDR3 region: CASSEVGGTEAFF. CDR3 DNA: TGTGCCAGCAGTGAAGTAGGAGGCACTGAAGCTTTCTTT.

The chain combines TRBV19 with TRBJ1-1; 11 nucleotides match TRBD1. The V and J ends lost 4 bases and 5 bases, in that order; junction bases with no gene match: 3. The CDR3 extends over 14 amino acids. Germline V gene lookup returns CDR1 LNHDA and CDR2 SQIVND (reference sequence). CDR3 region: CASSTGTGGTEAFF. For the CDR3, the DNA is TGTGCCAGTAGTACAGGGACAGGGGGAACTGAAGCTTTCTTT.

This clone was counted a few times. The chain carries TRBV13 and TRBJ1-4; D remains ambiguous. Germline-derived CDR1 and CDR2 are PRHDT and FYEKMQ (reference sequence). Trimming pared 2 bases from V and 8 bases from J, leaving 9 bases between. CDR3 length: 13 residues. CDR3 loop: CASSLRETEKLFF. The CDR3 DNA reads TGTGCCAGCAGCTTAAGGGAGACAGAAAAACTGTTTTTT.

This chain joins TRBV6-5 and TRBJ1-2, with a tentative D call TRBD1 (5 bases). The V and J ends lost 10 bases and 8 bases respectively, with 17 bases between them. In germline, CDR1 is MNHEY, CDR2 SVGAGI. This CDR3 has 12 amino acids. CDR3 loop: CATRGQGGGYTF. The CDR3 DNA is TGTGCCACCAGAGGGCAGGGAGGCGGCTACACCTTC.

The V call is TRBV30, the J call TRBJ1-4; D possibly corresponds to TRBD1 (5 bases). Germline V lookup: CDR1 GTSNPN, CDR2 SVGIG (reference sequence). The V gene lost 0 bases and the J gene lost 10 bases, with 12 bases spanning the gap. The CDR3 sequence is 13 residues long. The chain's CDR3 is CAWSVAHQGKLFF. DNA for the CDR3: TGTGCCTGGAGTGTGGCCCATCAGGGAAAACTGTTTTTT.

The gene calls are TRBV7-2 and TRBJ1-3; D is unclear. The germline V gene encodes CDR1 SGHTA and CDR2 FQGNSA. CDR3 length: 13 residues. The V end lost 7 bases, the J end lost 0 bases, and 7 bases lay between the germline ends. This CDR3 is CASTIYSGNTIYF. In nucleotides, the CDR3 is TGTGCCAGCACCATCTACTCTGGAAACACCATATATTTT.

J is TRBJ1-1 and V is TRBV27; 10 bases fit TRBD1. Germline CDR1 reads MNHEY; CDR2 reads SMNVEV (reference sequence). The CDR3 totals 16 residues. The J segment lost 6 bases and the V segment lost 5 bases, leaving 12 bases of the junction unmatched. DNA of the CDR3: TGTGCCAGCAGTCTCGGGACAGGGGCTGGGAGGGCTGAAGCTTTCTTT. Amino acid sequence: CASSLGTGAGRAEAFF.

The CDR3 DNA reads TGTGCCTGGAGTGACAAAGAAGATGGCTACACCTTC. Protein sequence: CAWSDKEDGYTF. V gene TRBV30 combines with J gene TRBJ1-2; D gene ambiguous. Trimming took 1 base from V and 6 from J, leaving 9 bases between them. The CDR3 is made up of 12 amino acids. The germline V gene has CDR1 GTSNPN and CDR2 SVGIG (reference sequence).

The CDR3 region is CASSLADDRTYEQYF. The CDR3 nucleotides are TGTGCCAGCAGCTTAGCGGATGACAGGACCTACGAGCAGTACTTC. The V and J genes are TRBV7-8 and TRBJ2-7; D possibly corresponds to TRBD1 (6 bases). V lost 0 bases to trimming and J lost 2 bases, with 11 bases between them. In germline, CDR1 is SGHVS, CDR2 FQNEAQ. The CDR3 consists of 15 residues.

The CDR3 reads CASSQDVRTGFHEQYF. In DNA, the CDR3 is TGCGCCAGCAGCCAAGATGTTCGGACAGGGTTCCACGAGCAGTACTTC. The V gene is TRBV4-1, the J gene TRBJ2-7; 8 bases fit TRBD1. Per germline, CDR1 MGHRA and CDR2 YSYEKL. Trimming cost V 0 bases and J 5 bases; bases outside gene matches: 9. The CDR3 totals 16 residues.

The chain is built from TRBV10-1 and TRBJ1-1; 9 bases agree with TRBD1. This CDR3 spans 15 amino acids. V was pared by 2 bases and J by 5 bases, with 6 bases of the junction left unmatched. CDR1 and CDR2 (germline): WNHNN, SYGVQD (reference sequence). CDR3: CASSEGVTGGTEAFF. In DNA, the CDR3 is TGCGCCAGCAGTGAGGGTGTGACAGGGGGTACTGAAGCTTTCTTT.

This clone was recorded once. The chain has TRBV19 and TRBJ1-2; perhaps TRBD1 as D (5 bases). Germline CDR1 reads LNHDA; CDR2 reads SQIVND (reference sequence). V shed 6 bases and J shed 6 bases, with 20 bases lying between them. This CDR3 is built from 15 residues. The CDR3 loop reads CASSHRVPGLDGYTF. The CDR3 coding sequence is TGTGCCAGTAGCCACCGAGTCCCAGGGTTGGATGGCTACACCTTC.